This entry features one T cell receptor beta chain sequence. Antigen: not known. This specimen belongs to a study of cytomegalovirus exposure and HLA in healthy donors. Study information: The same platform was used for the approximately 110 validation repertoires and the roughly 670 first-cohort repertoires, a later analysis reported. Findings and caveats of the study: The authors listed some 150 TCR beta chains as cytomegalovirus-associated. In a later analysis, first-cohort TCR clusters were found to tend to co-occur in the 100 to 150 validation repertoires.

Trimming cost V 4 bases and J 8 bases, with 12 bases left between them. The CDR3 runs to 12 residues. Germline CDR1 and CDR2: SGHRS and YFSETQ. The assay was immunoSEQ multiplex PCR, and TCRdb's table has in-frame clones only and misses some. The repertoire consists of more than 250,000 clones, with about 85% occurring once and the leading ten covering over 1%. Donors came from a validation cohort of approximately 110 subjects, distinct from the first 666-subject cohort. The gene calls are TRBV5-1 and TRBJ1-1; a weak D match, TRBD1 (5 bases). The specimen was PBMCs. The TCR originated in a woman in her thirties in good health and CMV-seropositive. CDR3 DNA sequence: TGCGCCAGCAGCGGGGCGTCCTTGGAAGCTTTCTTT. Its translation is CASSGASLEAFF.